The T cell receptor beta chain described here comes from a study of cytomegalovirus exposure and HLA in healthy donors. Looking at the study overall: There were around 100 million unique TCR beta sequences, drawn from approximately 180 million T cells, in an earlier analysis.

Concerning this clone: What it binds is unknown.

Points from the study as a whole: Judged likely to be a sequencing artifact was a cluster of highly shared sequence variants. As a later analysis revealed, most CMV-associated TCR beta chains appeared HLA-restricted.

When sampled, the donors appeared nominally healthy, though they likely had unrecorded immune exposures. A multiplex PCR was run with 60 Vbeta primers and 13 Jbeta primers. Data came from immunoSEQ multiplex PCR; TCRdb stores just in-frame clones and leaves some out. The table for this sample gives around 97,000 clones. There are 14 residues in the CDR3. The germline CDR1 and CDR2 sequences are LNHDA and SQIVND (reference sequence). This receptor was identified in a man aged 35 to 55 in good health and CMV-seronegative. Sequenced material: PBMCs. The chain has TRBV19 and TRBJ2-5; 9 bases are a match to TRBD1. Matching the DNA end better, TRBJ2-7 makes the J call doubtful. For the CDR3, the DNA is TGTGCCAGTAGTATGACAGGGGGACCCTACGAGCAGTACTTC. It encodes CASSMTGGPYEQYF.